These 2 T cell receptor beta chains share one sample of origin, sequenced in a study of beta chain features in type 1 diabetes. Every bit of the isolated RNA underwent reverse transcription, so sequencing read expressed TCRB transcripts. Clones were read by immunoSEQ multiplex PCR, and TCRdb kept only the in-frame ones, dropping some. The sample includes fewer than 25,000 clones, 60% to 75% seen only once; the top ten take under 2.5%. Specimen: Tregs from blood. These TCRs come from a woman aged 35 to 49 in good health.

The V call is TRBV6-6, the J call TRBJ2-2, with TRBD1 matching over 8 bases. CDR1 MNHNY and CDR2 SVGAGI come from the germline V gene (reference sequence). V lost 5 bases and J lost 6; bases outside the gene matches: 8. The CDR3 loop spans 15 amino acids. The CDR3 coding sequence is TGTGCCAGCAGTCGACCAAGGGGACAGGCCGGGGAGCTGTTTTTT. This encodes CASSRPRGQAGELFF.

The rearrangement joins TRBV7-2 to TRBJ2-7, with unresolved D. The CDR3 is made up of 14 amino acids. V lost 3 bases to trimming and J lost 2 bases, with 11 bases between them. Germline V gene lookup returns CDR1 SGHTA and CDR2 FQGNSA. CDR3 in DNA: TGTGCCAGCAGCTTCCGTGGTGTAGCCTACGAGCAGTACTTC. It translates to CASSFRGVAYEQYF. Using reference TRBV7-2 and TRBJ2-7 for the parts outside the CDR3, the full variable domain is GAGVSQSPSNKVTEKGKDVELRCDPISGHTALYWYRQSLGQGLEFLIYFQGNSAPDKSGLPSDRFSAERTGGSVSTLTIQRTQQEDSAVYLCASSFRGVAYEQYFGPGTRLTVT.